This T cell receptor beta chain was captured in a study of cytomegalovirus exposure and HLA in healthy donors (dated by TCRdb to 2017 to 2019). Context from the whole study: According to an earlier analysis of several hundred of the donors, about 170 million T cells yielded 100 million or so unique TCR beta sequences and about 300 Gb of sequence data. An early release covering some 640 HLA-typed donors comprised about 300 gigabases of sequencing data and 85 million or so unique TCR sequences. Of the 300 to 500 genotyped donors, 75% to 85% were placed in the genetic ancestry cluster associated with self-reported Caucasian donors. The study was designed to test whether signatures of past pathogen exposure could be identified by cataloging public T cell receptors. Using immunosequencing, the study profiled T cell repertoires from about 610 subjects and related those repertoires to cytomegalovirus serostatus. A separate validation cohort of roughly 130 different subjects was used in addition to the 666-subject first cohort. High-throughput TCR immunosequencing, statistical association of individual TCRs with disease status, and machine learning were combined to predict cytomegalovirus infection status. In a later analysis, previously published TCR beta repertoires from fewer than 750 donors were re-analyzed and high-resolution HLA genotyping was added so that TCR occurrence patterns could be studied. Rather than using new phenotypic data, the later analysis identified candidate immune exposures from TCR beta sequences and from how often those sequences occurred across donors. In an earlier analysis of roughly 540 of the donors, high-throughput TCR beta sequencing was used to judge whether each TCR beta V gene segment behaved as functional or pseudogenic. Donor age, sex, ethnicity and CMV serostatus were compiled alongside the repertoire data. Genome-wide SNP genotypes for about 65% of the roughly 670 donors were used in a later genetic analysis, which treated that subset as a discovery cohort. All discovery cohort repertoires had been generated on a single sequencing platform. Both class I and class II loci were covered by HLA typing, at four-digit resolution. Typing coverage differed by locus: A, B, C, DRB1 and DQB1 were typed in roughly 620-640 donors, DQA1 in 500 to 550, DPA1 in 600 to 610, and DPB1 in 472. Four to six DR-DQ haplotypes were handled as single units for association and clustering, since linkage in the cohort was strong. Among 350 to 400 genotyped donors of the cohort, an average of around 240,000 unique TCR beta nucleotide sequences were sequenced per donor, roughly a sixth of them non-productive.

The library was prepared using the immunoSEQ multiplex PCR assay. For the multiplex PCR, a mixture combining 60 forward primers for TCR Vbeta segments and 13 reverse primers for TCR Jbeta segments was used. Amplification of the CDR3 region of rearranged TCR beta genes was performed with a multiplex PCR assay on genomic DNA. On the Illumina HiSeq System, the amplified TCR beta libraries were sequenced as 87-base-pair reads. The original methods were these. Across the 600 to 700 repertoires, a later analysis counted tens of millions of unique TCR beta chains, roughly 11 million of which were shared by at least two donors. To remove PCR and sequencing errors, raw reads were error-corrected and collapsed into unique sequences using a nearest-neighbor algorithm that merged closely related sequences. CDR3 sequences were aligned to IMGT reference sequences to assign V, D and J gene segments. For a sequence to be retained, at least a six-nucleotide match to both a V gene segment and a J gene segment was required. Rearrangements were classified as productive when the CDR3 lacked stop codons and remained in frame with V and J, and all other rearrangements were classified as non-productive. Following IMGT convention, CDR3 was defined as the stretch from the second conserved V-encoded cysteine to the conserved J-encoded phenylalanine. The earlier analysis of about 640 of the donors excluded any sequence lacking an unambiguous match to a single V gene segment. In an earlier analysis of roughly 500 of the donors, V segments were called functional above 56.7% productive rearrangements and were called segregating when the between-donor standard deviation exceeded 5%. A statistical classification framework was developed to diagnose cytomegalovirus status using the catalog of TCR beta chain sequences. A later analysis assigned V and J genes by comparing TCR nucleotide sequences with IMGT/GENE-DB human TR gene sequences. The TCRdist pipeline was used in a later analysis to assign CDR3 sequences and most-parsimonious VDJ recombination scenarios. In a later analysis, each TCR beta chain was defined by its CDR3 amino acid sequence together with its V-gene family, and reads lacking a unique V-gene family were excluded. As a way to deal with suspected cross-contamination and a sequencing artifact, a later analysis dropped 450 to 600 nucleotide sequences that were highly shared and had low generation probability. In a later analysis, a clonal expansion index for each public chain was calculated from normalized within-repertoire ranks of inferred template counts. A later analysis computed generation probabilities with a VDJ recombination model fitted to out-of-frame rearrangements, and checked the results against IGoR. In a later analysis, hypergeometric tests were used to score TCR-TCR, TCR-HLA and TCR-CMV co-occurrence, with a repertoire-size bias correction applied to TCR pairs. A later analysis estimated false discovery rates by permuting HLA or CMV assignments 20 times. A later analysis grouped co-occurring TCRs with DBSCAN, adding TCRdist sequence similarity when clustering within HLA-allele-positive subsets. Repertoires with fewer than 30,000 or more than 120,000 public chains, plus five repertoires with anomalous nucleotide sharing, were excluded from co-occurrence clustering. The immuneACCESS repertoire file appears here via TCRdb, limited to in-frame rearrangements. These files lack a portion of the clones; in checked studies, under half of the deficit traces to unresolved V genes, and the cause of the others is not known. D and trimming were read from the DNA, whereas the V and J calls and clone size are those reported in that table. The sample has roughly 100,000 clones on record, around four fifths of them singletons. Of the sample, 2% to 2.5% falls within the top ten clones.

The research as a whole found: In a later analysis, most CMV-associated TCR beta chains were found to appear HLA-restricted, with HLA associations seemingly driven largely by CMV exposure. In this cohort, only TCR beta chains were sequenced, and detectable features were limited by the absence of alpha or paired-chain data. A cluster of highly shared sequence variants was judged likely to be a technical artifact of the sequencing pipeline. According to a later analysis, TCR association rates differed among HLA loci, with DRB1 alleles showing the most associated TCRs and HLA-C alleles showing the fewest. According to a later analysis, parvovirus B19, influenza, CMV and Epstein-Barr virus appeared linked to several top co-occurrence clusters. CMV serostatus was the only immune exposure information available for the cohort. V-gene and J-gene trimming of TCR beta chains was associated with a missense DCLRE1C variant in a later genetic analysis, and the association was replicated in an independent cohort. Roughly uniform sequencing depth across donors was assumed in presence/absence analyses, although this assumption may not hold. Linkage disequilibrium might explain the correlated functional status among segregating V segments, but an unknown experimental factor could not be ruled out. An earlier analysis of around 540 of the donors showed that most TCR beta V segments appeared in productive rearrangements either about 87% or about 30% of the time, which broadly matched IMGT annotations. In a later analysis, over 15,000 TCR beta sequences were associated with specific HLA alleles at a false discovery rate of 0.05. Compared with equally common non-associated chains, HLA-associated TCR beta chains in a later analysis were more clonally expanded and had lower generation probabilities. The study listed 150 to 200 TCR beta chains as associated with cytomegalovirus. While some public TCRs were present in many individuals, most TCR sequences turned up only very rarely across donors. Because HLA typing was missing for some donors at each locus, association tests included only the typed subset. According to the authors, the approach could potentially be generalized to other disease states and immunological phenotypes. Compared with the roughly 600-donor mean, donors in an Asian-associated ancestry cluster had fewer N-insertions in productive TCRs, according to a later genetic analysis. When HLA alleles, especially DR and DQ, strongly co-occurred, TCR associations were difficult to assign to individual alleles. Because counts were too low, roughly 18 rarely observed V segments, including chromosome 9 orphons, were left out of the earlier analysis of approximately 500 of the donors. Cytomegalovirus status was reported to be diagnosed by the classifier with high specificity and sensitivity in both the original and validation cohorts. A further reported finding was that TCR beta sequences accurately predicted the HLA-A and HLA-B alleles for most subjects in the first cohort. In vitro tests confirmed that a few of the cytomegalovirus-associated TCR beta chains recognize cytomegalovirus antigens.

The cohort was made up of several hundred healthy bone marrow donors. At the time of sampling, all cohort members were nominally healthy, though unrecorded immune exposures were likely present. The donor was CMV seronegative and belonged to the group of 352 seronegative cohort members. Each donor provided a peripheral blood sample, and peripheral blood mononuclear cells were used for TCR beta sequencing. Genomic DNA was extracted from the blood cell samples with the Qiagen DNeasy Blood Extraction Kit. The sample holds a few counts of this clone. No antigen is known for it. It has no much larger one-base neighbor in the sample; base qualities were not kept. Sequencing was carried out using PBMCs. The clonotype originates from a man aged 35-49 years in good health and CMV-seronegative.

The base sequence is TGTGCCAGCAGTTCAAACAGGGAAACTGAAGCTTTCTTT. This translates into CASSSNRETEAFF. The receptor chain draws on TRBV27 and TRBJ1-1, with TRBD1 as a weak D call on 6 bases. V sheds 4 bases and J sheds 5 bases, leaving 11 bases between their ends. The CDR3 goes from the cysteine to the phenylalanine over 13 residues. Only CDR3 DNA remains: 39 bases, in frame from the first base. The germline V gene (reference sequence) specifies MNHEY as CDR1 and SMNVEV as CDR2.